These 25 T cell receptor beta chains were sequenced from one sample in a study of Graves' ophthalmopathy and Graves' hyperthyroidism. CDR3 regions of TCR beta were amplified from RNA transcripts. HTBI-primed RT-PCR formed the first round, and a multiplex PCR formed the second. From the multiplex PCR reads, TCRdb called clonotypes with MiXCR, one entry per CDR3 protein. The table shows a few hundred thousand distinct CDR3 sequences, with about a sixth occurring only once. Material: peripheral blood. The receptor source for this set is an adult woman with stable Graves' hyperthyroidism.

The V call is TRBV6-2 or TRBV6-3, the J call TRBJ1-3, with TRBD1 matching 7 bases. CDR1 MNHEY and CDR2 SVGEGT come from the germline V gene. V gave up 0 bases and J gave up 4 bases; unmatched junction bases: 12. The CDR3 sequence is 18 residues long. The CDR3 is CASSYSRYDRADGNTIYF. The CDR3, as DNA: TGTGCCAGCAGTTACTCCCGGTACGACAGGGCGGACGGAAACACCATATATTTT.

This clonotype was recorded at least ten times. This chain links TRBV4-1 with TRBJ2-7, with TRBD2 identical over 9 bases. CDR3 length: 15 residues. The germline gives CDR1 MGHRA, CDR2 YSYEKL. V trimming: 0 bases; J trimming: 3 bases; junction bases outside the gene matches: 3. The CDR3 is CASSQDPTSGYEQYF. In DNA form, the CDR3 reads TGCGCCAGCAGCCAAGATCCGACTAGCGGCTACGAGCAGTACTTC.

This clonotype came up a few times. V is TRBV25-1 and J is TRBJ2-3; 12 bases fit TRBD2. V shed 8 bases, J shed 6 bases, and the junction held 6 bases outside the gene matches. Germline V lookup: CDR1 MGHDK, CDR2 SYGVNS. The CDR3 runs to 14 residues. The DNA for the CDR3 is TGTGCCAGCTCGACTAGCGGGAGACCGGATACGCAGTATTTT. Amino acid sequence: CASSTSGRPDTQYF.

The table lists this clonotype with many counts. The chain is built from TRBV6-1 and TRBJ2-7; 10 positions match TRBD1. The V segment lost 3 bases and the J segment 4 bases; nucleotides outside the gene matches: 6. CDR1 MNHNS and CDR2 SASEGT come from the germline V gene. The CDR3 has 15 amino acids. The DNA of the CDR3 is TGTGCCAGCAGTGACCCCGGGACAGGGGTGTACGAGCAGTACTTC. Residues: CASSDPGTGVYEQYF.

This clonotype was picked up many times. J is TRBJ1-5 and V is TRBV6-1, with D perhaps TRBD1 (6 bases). The germline V gene encodes CDR1 MNHNS and CDR2 SASEGT. V was trimmed by 3 bases and J by 2 bases, leaving 8 bases between them. There are 14 residues in the CDR3. The CDR3: CASSDRQGNQPQHF. The CDR3, as DNA: TGTGCCAGCAGTGATCGACAGGGCAATCAGCCCCAGCATTTT.

There are many counts of this clonotype. V is TRBV2 and J is TRBJ2-5; no reliable D call. The CDR3 contains 10 residues. V was trimmed by 8 bases and J by 3 bases, leaving 4 bases between them. Per the germline V gene, CDR1 is SNHLY and CDR2 is FYNNEI. CDR3 sequence (DNA): TGTGCCAGCGAAGAAGAGACCCAGTACTTC. Amino acids: CASEEETQYF. Full variable domain (outside the CDR3, taken from reference TRBV2 and TRBJ2-5): EPEVTQTPSHQVTQMGQEVILRCVPISNHLYFYWYRQILGQKVEFLVSFYNNEISEKSEIFDDQFSVERPDGSNFTLKIRSTKLEDSAMYFCASEEETQYFGPGTRLLVL.

The chain uses TRBV12-3 or TRBV12-4 and TRBJ1-1; maybe TRBD1 (6 bases). The germline V and J ends were trimmed by 6 bases and 1 base, with 12 bases remaining between them. The CDR3 loop spans 14 amino acids. The CDR3 coding sequence is TGTGCCAGCAGGCAGGGGACCCCGAACACTGAAGCTTTCTTT. Protein sequence: CASRQGTPNTEAFF.

This clonotype was observed many times. The V gene is TRBV6-5, the J gene TRBJ2-7; D remains unclear. The CDR3 covers 13 residues. The germline gives CDR1 MNHEY, CDR2 SVGAGI. The V end lost 2 bases, the J end lost 6 bases, and 11 bases lay between the germline ends. The CDR3 spells CASSYPPLTEQYF. The CDR3 bases are TGTGCCAGCAGTTACCCCCCCCTCACCGAGCAGTACTTC.

This clonotype was seen repeatedly, ten times or more. The chain uses TRBV6-2 or TRBV6-3 and TRBJ2-2, with TRBD2 matching over 10 bases. CDR1 and CDR2 (germline): MNHEY, SVGEGT. J lost 1 base, V lost 0 bases, and 8 bases had no gene match. The CDR3 extends over 19 amino acids. CDR3 amino acids: CASSYSASGRVGNTGELFF. The CDR3, as DNA: TGTGCCAGCAGTTACTCGGCTAGCGGGAGAGTGGGGAACACCGGGGAGCTGTTTTTT.

In its sample, this clonotype was seen a few times. The rearrangement uses TRBV10-2 and TRBJ2-2; 9 bases map to TRBD1. The CDR3 loop spans 16 amino acids. Germline V gene data show CDR1 as WSHSY and CDR2 as SAAADI. V was pared by 4 bases and J by 5 bases, with 8 bases of the junction left unmatched. CDR3 in amino acids: CASSVAGTGTTGELFF. The CDR3 nucleotides read TGCGCCAGCAGTGTAGCCGGGACAGGGACAACCGGGGAGCTGTTTTTT.

This clonotype was recorded many times. The chain couples TRBV6-1 to TRBJ2-2; 7 nucleotides agree with TRBD2. The CDR3 has 15 amino acids. Germline V gene sequence: CDR1 MNHNS, CDR2 SASEGT. V dropped 0 bases and J dropped 6; count of bases not matched to a gene: 4. The CDR3 reads CASSEAGGPSGELFF. The CDR3 DNA sequence: TGTGCCAGCAGTGAAGCGGGAGGGCCCTCCGGGGAGCTGTTTTTT.

This clonotype was observed at least ten times. The rearrangement links TRBV18 to TRBJ2-7; D might be TRBD2 (6 bases). CDR1 is KGHSH and CDR2 is LQKENI in the germline V gene. Trimming took off 3 bases at V and 3 bases at J, with 12 bases between the two ends. This CDR3 contains 14 residues. The CDR3 protein is CASSPRGRDYEQYF. CDR3 DNA sequence: TGTGCCAGCTCACCGCGGGGCAGGGACTACGAGCAGTACTTC.

The chain links TRBV29-1 to TRBJ1-2, with D unresolved. Trimming pared 4 bases from V and 2 bases from J, leaving 5 bases between. The CDR3 sequence is 11 residues long. CDR1 and CDR2 from the germline V gene are SQVTM and ANQGSEA. CDR3 region: CSVGENYGYTF. CDR3 coding DNA: TGCAGCGTTGGGGAGAACTATGGCTACACCTTC. Full variable domain (remainder filled in from reference TRBV29-1 and TRBJ1-2): SAVISQKPSRDICQRGTSLTIQCQVDSQVTMMFWYRQQPGQSLTLIATANQGSEATYESGFVIDKFPISRPNLTFSTLTVSNMSPEDSSIYLCSVGENYGYTFGSGTRLTVV.

Many counts were recorded for this clonotype. The chain carries TRBV7-2 and TRBJ2-5; D is possibly TRBD1 or TRBD2 (5 bases each). V dropped 5 bases and J dropped 1 base, with 11 bases sitting between them. Germline V gives CDR1 SGHTA, CDR2 FQGNSA. This CDR3 spans 14 amino acids. CDR3 sequence reads: CASSNFGAQETQYF. The CDR3 DNA is TGTGCCAGCAGCAATTTCGGGGCCCAAGAGACCCAGTACTTC.

This clonotype was seen at least ten times. The chain joins TRBV12-3 or TRBV12-4 to TRBJ2-5, with 7 positions matching TRBD1. The CDR3 is 14 amino acids. V shed 7 bases and J 4 bases; nucleotides not matched to a gene: 9. CDR3: CASTLQGNAETQYF. The CDR3 coding sequence is TGTGCCAGCACCTTACAGGGGAACGCAGAGACCCAGTACTTC.

This clonotype was seen many times. The rearrangement uses TRBV20-1 and TRBJ2-7; D is possibly TRBD1 (6 bases). Germline values: CDR1 DFQATT, CDR2 SNEGSKA (reference sequence). The V end lost 6 bases, the J end lost 0 bases, and 12 bases lay between the germline ends. This CDR3 comprises 13 residues. The CDR3 nucleotides are TGCAGTGCCCACAGGGCGAGCTCCTACGAGCAGTACTTC. Translation: CSAHRASSYEQYF.

This clonotype was counted at least ten times. This chain joins TRBV20-1 and TRBJ1-1; D possibly corresponds to TRBD1 (5 bases). Germline CDR1 and CDR2: DFQATT and SNEGSKA (reference sequence). The V end was cut by 4 bases, the J end by 0 bases, with 18 bases between. The CDR3 sequence is 16 residues long. The CDR3 spells CSANPRDRYLNTEAFF. The CDR3 DNA is TGCAGTGCTAACCCCCGGGACCGCTACTTGAACACTGAAGCTTTCTTT.

The genes are TRBV12-3 or TRBV12-4 and TRBJ1-2; D is perhaps TRBD1 (5 bases). V shed 10 bases and J shed 3 bases, with 12 bases lying between them. The CDR3 length is 12 residues. In DNA form, the CDR3 reads TGTGCCACCTTGACAGCTTACTATGGCTACACCTTC. Its translation is CATLTAYYGYTF.

This clonotype was found many times. The V and J genes are TRBV11-2 and TRBJ2-5; D is tentatively TRBD1 or TRBD2 (5 bases each). Germline CDR1 is SGHAT and CDR2 is FQNNGV. The CDR3 runs to 14 residues. Trimming took 4 bases from V and 9 from J, leaving 18 bases between them. As DNA, the CDR3 is TGTGCCAGCAGCTCAGACCGGGACGCCGGGGCCCAGTACTTC. Translating gives CASSSDRDAGAQYF.

This clonotype was recorded many times. V is TRBV20-1 and J is TRBJ1-2, with 9 nucleotides matching TRBD1. This CDR3 has 13 amino acids. The J segment lost 4 bases and the V segment lost 6 bases, leaving 6 bases of the junction unmatched. Germline-derived CDR1 and CDR2 are DFQATT and SNEGSKA (reference sequence). CDR3 in DNA: TGCAGTGCCGCCGGACAGGGGAGCTATGGCTACACCTTC. This translates into CSAAGQGSYGYTF.

This clonotype was detected only a few times. The chain is built from TRBV28 and TRBJ1-1; the D is unclear. This CDR3 has 14 residues. Germline CDR1 and CDR2: MDHEN and SYDVKM. Trimming took off 2 bases at V and 1 base at J, with 8 bases between the two ends. CDR3 region: CASSLVGRNTEAFF. The CDR3 DNA follows: TGTGCCAGCAGTTTAGTAGGGCGGAACACTGAAGCTTTCTTT.

This clonotype was counted many times. The chain has TRBV29-1 and TRBJ2-7, with TRBD1 as a possible D gene (6 bases). The V gene's germline CDR1 is SQVTM and CDR2 ANQGSEA. The CDR3 totals 14 residues. Trimming took 4 bases from V and 2 from J, leaving 15 bases between them. The CDR3 sequence: CSVALNRDTYEQYF. In nucleotides, the CDR3 is TGCAGCGTTGCATTAAACAGGGATACCTACGAGCAGTACTTC.

This clonotype was detected only a few times. The chain recombines TRBV3-1 with TRBJ1-1; unclear D gene. Germline CDR1 reads LGHDT; CDR2 reads YNNKEL (reference sequence). Trimming removed 0 bases from V and 4 bases from J, with 15 bases in between. The CDR3 runs 16 residues. The CDR3 DNA follows: TGTGCCAGCAGCCAAGATTCGGTGTGGCGGGGCACTGAAGCTTTCTTT. It encodes CASSQDSVWRGTEAFF.

This clonotype was seen repeatedly, ten times or more. The chain couples TRBV5-1 to TRBJ1-1, with 9 bases lining up with TRBD1. The V segment lost 2 bases and the J segment 6 bases; nucleotides outside the gene matches: 5. The CDR3 covers 14 residues. Germline CDR1 and CDR2: SGHRS and YFSETQ. The CDR3 spells CASSFLQGASEAFF. The DNA for the CDR3 is TGCGCCAGCAGCTTCCTACAGGGGGCCTCTGAAGCTTTCTTT.

This clonotype was counted at least ten times. The V gene is TRBV20-1, the J gene TRBJ2-7; TRBD1 aligns across 7 bases. Germline V gene lookup returns CDR1 DFQATT and CDR2 SNEGSKA (reference sequence). Losses at the gene ends were 8 bases for V and 2 bases for J; bases not matched to a gene: 12. The length of the CDR3 is 14 residues. Written as DNA, the CDR3 is TGCAGTCCGCCGAGAACCGGGACAGCCTACGAGCAGTACTTC. Encoded protein: CSPPRTGTAYEQYF.